This TCR beta chain was recorded in a study of T cells in tuberculosis. Study-wide background: Sequenced TCRs come from CD1B-GMM tetramer-binding T cells.

Thawed, overnight-rested PBMC were stained with GMM-loaded CD1B tetramer, viability dye and anti-CD3, then sorted. C32 glucose monomycolate from Rhodococcus equi was loaded onto the CD1B tetramers. Chain pairing is unknown; alpha and beta were sequenced separately. Some clones are missing from TCRdb's copy, which holds only in-frame ones; the method was immunoSEQ multiplex PCR. The sample includes roughly 59,000 clones, 81% seen only once; the top ten take roughly 13%. The sample consisted of CD1b-GMM tetramer-negative cells sorted from PBMCs. This TCR was recovered from an adult woman with latent tuberculosis.

CDR3 in DNA: TGTGCCAGCAGCTCCGGGACTAGCGGGAGAACCGGGGAGCTGTTTTTT. Its protein product is CASSSGTSGRTGELFF. The genes are TRBV5-6 and TRBJ2-2; 14 nucleotides line up with TRBD2. Germline V gives CDR1 SGHDT, CDR2 YYEEEE. V shed 3 bases, J shed 5 bases, and the junction held 3 bases outside the gene matches. This CDR3 is built from 16 residues.